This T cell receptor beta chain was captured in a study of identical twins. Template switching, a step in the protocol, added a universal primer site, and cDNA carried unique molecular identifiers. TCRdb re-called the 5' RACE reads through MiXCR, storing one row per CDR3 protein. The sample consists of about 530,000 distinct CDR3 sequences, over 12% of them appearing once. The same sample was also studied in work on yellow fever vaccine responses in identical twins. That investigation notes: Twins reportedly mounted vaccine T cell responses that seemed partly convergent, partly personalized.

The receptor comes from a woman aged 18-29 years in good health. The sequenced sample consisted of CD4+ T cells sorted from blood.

Written as DNA, the CDR3 is TGTGCCAGCAGGGGAGGGCTTAAGACCCAGTACTTC. It encodes CASRGGLKTQYF. The V call is TRBV6-1, the J call TRBJ2-5; TRBD2 aligns across 7 bases. Germline lookup yields CDR1 MNHNS and CDR2 SASEGT. J was trimmed by 6 bases and V by 6 bases; bases with no gene match: 4. The CDR3 totals 12 residues.